These 7 T cell receptor beta chains were all obtained from the same sample, sequenced in a study of cytomegalovirus exposure and HLA in healthy donors. PCR was performed using 60 Vbeta and 13 Jbeta primers. Libraries were prepared by immunoSEQ multiplex PCR; TCRdb keeps only in-frame clonotypes and omits some of them. Among about 200,000 clones listed, more than 65% were seen once. Sample: PBMCs. The source of these receptors is a girl under 18 in good health and CMV-seropositive.

This clone was seen a handful of times. The gene calls are TRBV7-6 and TRBJ2-5, with a possible D match to TRBD2 (5 bases). The CDR3 extends over 13 amino acids. V gave up 5 bases and J gave up 5 bases, with 12 bases separating them. The germline gives CDR1 SGHVS, CDR2 FNYEAQ. The CDR3, as DNA: TGTGCCAGCAGCCTACTAGATGGCGAGACCCAGTACTTC. It specifies CASSLLDGETQYF.

This clone was found once. The rearrangement joins TRBV11-3 to TRBJ2-5, with D unresolved. This CDR3 has 12 residues. Trimming removed 0 bases at V and 4 bases at J, with 3 bases between. In germline, CDR1 is SGHNT, CDR2 YENEEA. CDR3: CASSLDLETQYF. CDR3 coding DNA: TGTGCCAGCAGCTTAGATCTAGAGACCCAGTACTTC.

The J gene is TRBJ2-5, the V gene TRBV4-3; 8 nucleotides agree with TRBD2. The junction had 15 bases not matched to a gene; V was cut back by 1 base and J by 5 bases. The CDR3 is 18 residues long. Germline V gene sequence: CDR1 LGHNA, CDR2 YSLEER. The CDR3 bases are TGCGCCAGCAGCCAAGGATCTAACGCGGGGGGCCGGGGGGAGACCCAGTACTTC. Translating gives CASSQGSNAGGRGETQYF.

V and J are TRBV19 and TRBJ1-5; TRBD1 matches 8 bases. CDR1 and CDR2 (germline): LNHDA, SQIVND (reference sequence). The V and J ends lost 8 bases and 3 bases, in that order; junction bases with no gene match: 12. This CDR3 comprises 16 residues. The CDR3 coding sequence is TGTGCCAGTCGTGTGACAGGGGCTTGGGACAATCAGCCCCAGCATTTT. The encoded protein is CASRVTGAWDNQPQHF.

The rearrangement uses TRBV11-2 and TRBJ2-3, with D maybe TRBD2 (5 bases). This CDR3 is built from 16 residues. Germline V gene data show CDR1 as SGHAT and CDR2 as FQNNGV. With 0 bases removed from V and 8 bases from J, the gap between germline ends came to 18 bases. As DNA, the CDR3 is TGTGCCAGCAGCTTAGATACTAGAACGGCCCGGGGTACGCAGTATTTT. Amino acid sequence: CASSLDTRTARGTQYF. Combining the CDR3 with reference TRBV11-2 and TRBJ2-3 gives the whole variable domain EAGVAQSPRYKIIEKRQSVAFWCNPISGHATLYWYQQILGQGPKLLIQFQNNGVVDDSQLPKDRFSAERLKGVDSTLKIQPAKLEDSAVYLCASSLDTRTARGTQYFGPGTRLTVL.

The rearrangement links TRBV30 to TRBJ2-7, with D possibly TRBD1 on 5 matching bases. There are 13 residues in the CDR3. Per germline, CDR1 GTSNPN and CDR2 SVGIG (reference sequence). V shed 1 base and J shed 5 bases, with 12 bases lying between them. CDR3 protein: CAWSGQGLDEQYF. CDR3 sequence (DNA): TGTGCCTGGAGTGGTCAGGGCCTAGACGAGCAGTACTTC. The full variable domain, in which reference TRBV30 and TRBJ2-7 provide the parts outside the CDR3, is SQTIHQWPATLVQPVGSPLSLECTVEGTSNPNLYWYRQAAGRGLQLLFYSVGIGQISSEVPQNLSASRPQDRQFILSSKKLLLSDSGFYLCAWSGQGLDEQYFGPGTRLTVT.

This sequence joins TRBV5-1 and TRBJ2-3; D perhaps matches TRBD1 (5 bases). This CDR3 is 15 amino acids long. Trimming stripped 0 bases from V and 3 bases from J, with 11 bases between. CDR1 SGHRS and CDR2 YFSETQ come from the germline V gene. CDR3 sequence reads: CASSLESGSTDTQYF. The CDR3 DNA reads as TGCGCCAGCAGCTTGGAATCAGGGTCTACAGATACGCAGTATTTT.